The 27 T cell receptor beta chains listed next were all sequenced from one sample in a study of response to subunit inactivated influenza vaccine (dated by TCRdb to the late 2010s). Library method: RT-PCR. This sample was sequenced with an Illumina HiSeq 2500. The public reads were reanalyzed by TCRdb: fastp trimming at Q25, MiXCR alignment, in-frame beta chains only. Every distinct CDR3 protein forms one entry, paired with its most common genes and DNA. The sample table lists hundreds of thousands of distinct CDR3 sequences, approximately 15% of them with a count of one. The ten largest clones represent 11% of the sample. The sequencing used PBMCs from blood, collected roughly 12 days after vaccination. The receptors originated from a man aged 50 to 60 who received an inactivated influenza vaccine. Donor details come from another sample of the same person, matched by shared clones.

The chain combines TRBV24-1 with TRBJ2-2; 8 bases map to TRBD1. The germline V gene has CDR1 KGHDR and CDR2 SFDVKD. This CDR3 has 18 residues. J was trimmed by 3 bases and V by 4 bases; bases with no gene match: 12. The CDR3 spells CATSDWTGPKSYTGELFF. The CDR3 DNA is TGTGCCACCAGTGACTGGACAGGGCCGAAATCTTACACCGGGGAGCTGTTTTTT.

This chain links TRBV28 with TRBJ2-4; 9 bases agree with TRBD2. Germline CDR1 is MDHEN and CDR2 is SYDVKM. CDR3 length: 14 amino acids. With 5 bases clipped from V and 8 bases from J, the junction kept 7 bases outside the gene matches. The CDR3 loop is CASSPGTSRDIQYF. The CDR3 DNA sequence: TGTGCCAGCAGTCCGGGGACTAGCCGCGACATTCAGTACTTC.

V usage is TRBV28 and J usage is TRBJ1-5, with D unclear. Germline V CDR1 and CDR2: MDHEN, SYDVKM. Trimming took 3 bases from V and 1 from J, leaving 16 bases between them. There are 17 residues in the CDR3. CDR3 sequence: CASSLRRGFGSNQPQHF. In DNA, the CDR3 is TGTGCCAGCAGTTTGAGGAGAGGGTTCGGAAGCAATCAGCCCCAGCATTTT.

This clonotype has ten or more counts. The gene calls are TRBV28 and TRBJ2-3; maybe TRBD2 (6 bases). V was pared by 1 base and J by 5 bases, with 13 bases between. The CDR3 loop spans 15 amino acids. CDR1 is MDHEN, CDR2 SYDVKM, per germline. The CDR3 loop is CASSLSAGLGDTQYF. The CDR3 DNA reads TGTGCCAGCAGTTTATCTGCGGGACTCGGAGATACGCAGTATTTT.

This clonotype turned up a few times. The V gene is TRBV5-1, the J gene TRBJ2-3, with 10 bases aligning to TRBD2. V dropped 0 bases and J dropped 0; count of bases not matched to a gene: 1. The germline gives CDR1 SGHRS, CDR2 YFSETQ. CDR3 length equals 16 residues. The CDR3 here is CASSLASGGSTDTQYF. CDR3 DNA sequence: TGCGCCAGCAGCTTGGCTAGCGGGGGCAGCACAGATACGCAGTATTTT.

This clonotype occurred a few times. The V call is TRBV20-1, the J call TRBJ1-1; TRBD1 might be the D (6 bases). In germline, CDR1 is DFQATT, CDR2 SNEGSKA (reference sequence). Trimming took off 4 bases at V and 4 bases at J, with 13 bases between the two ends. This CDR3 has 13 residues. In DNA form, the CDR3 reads TGCAGTGCTAAGACCGACAGGTTCACTGAAGCTTTCTTT. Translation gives CSAKTDRFTEAFF.

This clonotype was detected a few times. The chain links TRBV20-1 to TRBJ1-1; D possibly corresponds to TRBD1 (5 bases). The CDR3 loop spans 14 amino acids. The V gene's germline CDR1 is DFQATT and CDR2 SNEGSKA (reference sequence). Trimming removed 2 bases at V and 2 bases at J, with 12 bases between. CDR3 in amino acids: CSARPRGFNTEAFF. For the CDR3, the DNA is TGCAGTGCTAGACCGCGGGGCTTCAACACTGAAGCTTTCTTT.

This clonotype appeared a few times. Here the CDR3 reads CASGGLAELRSYNEQFF. CDR3 DNA: TGTGCTAGTGGTGGACTAGCGGAACTGCGCTCCTACAATGAGCAGTTCTTC. The rearrangement joins TRBV12-5 to TRBJ2-1; 10 nucleotides line up with TRBD2. Trimming cost V 5 bases and J 0 bases; bases outside gene matches: 7. The germline V gene has CDR1 LGHNT and CDR2 FRNRAP. The CDR3 runs 17 residues.

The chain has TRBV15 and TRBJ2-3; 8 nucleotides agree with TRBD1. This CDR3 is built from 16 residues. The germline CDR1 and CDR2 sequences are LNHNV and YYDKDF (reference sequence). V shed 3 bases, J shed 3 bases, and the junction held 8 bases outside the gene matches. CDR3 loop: CATSSGQGVRTDTQYF. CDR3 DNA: TGTGCCACCAGCAGCGGACAGGGAGTGAGGACAGATACGCAGTATTTT.

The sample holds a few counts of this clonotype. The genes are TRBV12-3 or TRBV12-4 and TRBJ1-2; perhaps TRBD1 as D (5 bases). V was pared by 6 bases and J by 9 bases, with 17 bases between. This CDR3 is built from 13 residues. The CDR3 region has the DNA TGTGCCAGCAGCCCGGGACGGACGGCAAGCTACACCTTC. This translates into CASSPGRTASYTF.

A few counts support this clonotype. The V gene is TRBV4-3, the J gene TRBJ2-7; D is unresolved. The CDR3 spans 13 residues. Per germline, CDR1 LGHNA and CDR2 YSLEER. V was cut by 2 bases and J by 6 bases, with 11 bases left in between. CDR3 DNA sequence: TGCGCCAGCAGCCAAATGGGTTTAGGCGAGCAGTACTTC. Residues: CASSQMGLGEQYF.

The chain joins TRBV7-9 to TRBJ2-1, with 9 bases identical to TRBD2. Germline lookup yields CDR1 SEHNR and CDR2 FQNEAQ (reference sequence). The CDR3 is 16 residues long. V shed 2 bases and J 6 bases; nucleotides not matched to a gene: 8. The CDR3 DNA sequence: TGTGCCAGCAGCTTAAGCCGCGGGAGGGGGACCAATGAGCAGTTCTTC. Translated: CASSLSRGRGTNEQFF.

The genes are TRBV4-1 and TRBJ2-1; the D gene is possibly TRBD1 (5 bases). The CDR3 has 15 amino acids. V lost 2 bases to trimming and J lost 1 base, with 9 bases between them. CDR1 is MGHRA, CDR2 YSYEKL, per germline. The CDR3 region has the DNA TGCGCCAGCAGCCAATATCAGGGTTCCTACAATGAGCAGTTCTTC. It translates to CASSQYQGSYNEQFF.

CDR3 sequence: CAWKGLAYNEQFF. CDR3 DNA sequence: TGTGCCTGGAAGGGGCTAGCTTACAATGAGCAGTTCTTC. The V gene is TRBV30, the J gene TRBJ2-1; D is perhaps TRBD1 or TRBD2 (5 bases each). The germline V gene encodes CDR1 GTSNPN and CDR2 SVGIG (reference sequence). The CDR3 covers 13 residues. Trimming took off 4 bases at V and 4 bases at J, with 11 bases between the two ends.

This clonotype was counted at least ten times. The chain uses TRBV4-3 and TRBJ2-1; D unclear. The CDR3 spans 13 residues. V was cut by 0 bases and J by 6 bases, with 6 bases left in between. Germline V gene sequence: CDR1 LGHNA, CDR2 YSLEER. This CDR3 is CASSQDYRNEQFF. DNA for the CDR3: TGCGCCAGCAGCCAAGATTATCGCAATGAGCAGTTCTTC.

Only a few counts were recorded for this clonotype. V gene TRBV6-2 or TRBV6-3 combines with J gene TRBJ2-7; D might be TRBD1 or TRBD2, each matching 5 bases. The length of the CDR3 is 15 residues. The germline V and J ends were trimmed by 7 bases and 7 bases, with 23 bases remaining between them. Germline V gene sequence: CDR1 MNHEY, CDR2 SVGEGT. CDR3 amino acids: CASTADAGTAHEQYF. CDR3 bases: TGTGCCAGCACCGCTGACGCCGGGACGGCCCATGAGCAGTACTTC.

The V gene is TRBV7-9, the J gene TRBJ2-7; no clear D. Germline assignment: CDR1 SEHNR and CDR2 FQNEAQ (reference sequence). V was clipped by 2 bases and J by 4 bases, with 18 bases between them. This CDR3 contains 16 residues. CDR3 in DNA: TGTGCCAGCAGCTTAAGAGAGAGAGTATCAGCGTACGAGCAGTACTTC. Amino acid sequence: CASSLRERVSAYEQYF.

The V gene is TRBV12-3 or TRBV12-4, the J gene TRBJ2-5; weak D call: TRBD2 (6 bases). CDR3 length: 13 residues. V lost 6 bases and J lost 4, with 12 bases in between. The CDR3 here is CASRLGSAETQYF. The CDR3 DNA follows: TGTGCCAGCAGACTCGGGAGCGCAGAGACCCAGTACTTC.

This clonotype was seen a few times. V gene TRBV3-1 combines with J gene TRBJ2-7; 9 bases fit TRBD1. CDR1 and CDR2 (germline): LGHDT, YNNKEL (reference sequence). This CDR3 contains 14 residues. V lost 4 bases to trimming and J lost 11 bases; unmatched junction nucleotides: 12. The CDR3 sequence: CASSRGQGPAMKYF. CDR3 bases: TGTGCCAGCAGCCGAGGACAGGGGCCCGCTATGAAGTACTTC.

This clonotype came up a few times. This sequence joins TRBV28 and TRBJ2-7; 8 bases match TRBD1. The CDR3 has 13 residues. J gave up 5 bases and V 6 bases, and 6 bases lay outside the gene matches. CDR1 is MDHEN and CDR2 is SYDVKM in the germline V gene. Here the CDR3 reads CASRPTGVNEQYF. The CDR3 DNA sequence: TGTGCCAGCAGACCGACAGGGGTAAACGAGCAGTACTTC.

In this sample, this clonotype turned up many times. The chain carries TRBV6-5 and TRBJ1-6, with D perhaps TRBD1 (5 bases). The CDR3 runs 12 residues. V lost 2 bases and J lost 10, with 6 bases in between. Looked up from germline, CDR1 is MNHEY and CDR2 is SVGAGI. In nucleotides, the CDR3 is TGTGCCAGCAGTTACGGGGGGTCACCCCTCCACTTT. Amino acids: CASSYGGSPLHF.

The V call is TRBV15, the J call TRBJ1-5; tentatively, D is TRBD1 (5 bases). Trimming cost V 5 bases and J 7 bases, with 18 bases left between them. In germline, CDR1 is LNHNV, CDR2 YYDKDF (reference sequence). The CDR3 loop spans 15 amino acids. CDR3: CATSVRAGGEQPQHF. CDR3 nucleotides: TGTGCCACCAGCGTGAGGGCCGGAGGGGAGCAGCCCCAGCATTTT. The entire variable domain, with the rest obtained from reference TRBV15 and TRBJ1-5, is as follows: DAMVIQNPRYQVTQFGKPVTLSCSQTLNHNVMYWYQQKSSQAPKLLFHYYDKDFNNEADTPDNFQSRRPNTSFCFLDIRSPGLGDTAMYLCATSVRAGGEQPQHFGDGTRLSIL.

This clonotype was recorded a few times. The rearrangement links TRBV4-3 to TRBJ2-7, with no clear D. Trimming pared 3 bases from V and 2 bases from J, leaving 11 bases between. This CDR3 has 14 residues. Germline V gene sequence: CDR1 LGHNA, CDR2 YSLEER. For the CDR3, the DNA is TGCGCCAGCAGCCAGACCGCAGAGACCTACGAGCAGTACTTC. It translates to CASSQTAETYEQYF.

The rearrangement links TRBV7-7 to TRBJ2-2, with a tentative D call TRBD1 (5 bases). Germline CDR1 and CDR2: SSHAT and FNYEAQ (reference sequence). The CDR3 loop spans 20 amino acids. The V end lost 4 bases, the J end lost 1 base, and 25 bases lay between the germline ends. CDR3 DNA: TGTGCCAGCAGCTCTACACTTTTGATAAATGTGGGGCTGAACACCGGGGAGCTGTTTTTT. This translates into CASSSTLLINVGLNTGELFF.

CDR3 DNA: TGCGCCAGCAGCCAGGGACTAGCGGGAGTGCTTGAGCAGTTCTTC. It translates to CASSQGLAGVLEQFF. This chain uses TRBV4-3 with TRBJ2-1, with TRBD2 matching 14 bases. V was pared by 3 bases and J by 9 bases, with 4 bases of the junction left unmatched. This CDR3 has 15 amino acids. Germline lookup yields CDR1 LGHNA and CDR2 YSLEER.

CDR3 nucleotides: TGTGCCAGCAGCTTAGGGGGTTCCTATAATTCACCCCTCCACTTT. Its protein is CASSLGGSYNSPLHF. V and J are TRBV9 and TRBJ1-6; D perhaps matches TRBD1 (6 bases). This CDR3 region has 15 residues. Trimming removed 4 bases at V and 1 base at J, with 9 bases between. CDR1 and CDR2 (germline): SGDLS, YYNGEE.

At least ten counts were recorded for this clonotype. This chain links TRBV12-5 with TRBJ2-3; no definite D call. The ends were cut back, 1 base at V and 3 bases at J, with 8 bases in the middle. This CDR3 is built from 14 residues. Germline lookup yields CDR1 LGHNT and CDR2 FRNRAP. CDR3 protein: CASGLGSRTDTQYF. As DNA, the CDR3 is TGTGCTAGTGGTTTGGGAAGCAGAACAGATACGCAGTATTTT.